One sample yielded the 32 T cell receptor beta chains listed below, sequenced in a study of shared clonotypes between healthy human individuals. Repertoires were generated with immunoSEQ multiplex PCR, while TCRdb's copy carries only in-frame clones and drops some. The sample lists roughly 2.5 million clones; approximately 94% were seen once. Material for sequencing was naive CD4+ T cells sorted from blood. Subset given: CD45RA+ positively selected. The receptors originated from a man younger than 35 in good health.

This clone has just one count. The chain recombines TRBV6-1 with TRBJ1-3; D is unresolved. The CDR3 is 13 amino acids. The germline gives CDR1 MNHNS, CDR2 SASEGT. V was shortened by 4 bases and J by 3 bases, with 7 bases between the two germline ends. The DNA for the CDR3 is TGTGCCAGCAGTGGAAGCGGTGGAAACACCATATATTTT. This encodes CASSGSGGNTIYF.

As for this clone: The same CDR3 arises from other DNA sequences in this sample as well. CDR3 loop: CASSVWGSSYNEQFF. The CDR3 DNA sequence: TGTGCCAGCAGCGTCTGGGGGAGCTCCTACAATGAGCAGTTCTTC. The gene calls are TRBV9 and TRBJ2-1, with D possibly being TRBD1 or TRBD2 (5 bases each). This CDR3 has 15 residues. Germline V gene sequence: CDR1 SGDLS, CDR2 YYNGEE. V was clipped by 2 bases and J by 0 bases, with 9 bases between them.

On this clone itself: At the DNA level, this CDR3 is encoded by other sequences in the same sample as well. The chain has TRBV28 and TRBJ2-7; maybe TRBD1 (5 bases). V was cut by 6 bases and J by 2 bases, with 17 bases left in between. Germline CDR1 reads MDHEN; CDR2 reads SYDVKM. The CDR3 totals 15 residues. Here the CDR3 reads CASSPPRQGTYEQYF. The CDR3 DNA is TGTGCCAGCAGCCCCCCACGGCAGGGCACCTACGAGCAGTACTTC.

V gene TRBV6-5 combines with J gene TRBJ1-1; no clear D gene. Germline values: CDR1 MNHEY, CDR2 SVGAGI. Trimming cost V 8 bases and J 1 base, with 14 bases left between them. The CDR3 length is 14 residues. In nucleotides, the CDR3 is TGTGCCAGCGGAGAAGGCCGGGAGAACACTGAAGCTTTCTTT. Translating it yields CASGEGRENTEAFF.

This chain joins TRBV5-4 and TRBJ1-6; D remains ambiguous. The V end lost 0 bases, the J end lost 0 bases, and 13 bases lay between the germline ends. The CDR3 loop spans 18 amino acids. Germline V gene data show CDR1 as SGHNT and CDR2 as YYREEE (reference sequence). CDR3 amino acids: CASSLVVGRSSYNSPLHF. The CDR3 coding sequence is TGTGCCAGCAGCTTGGTTGTCGGCAGGAGCTCCTATAATTCACCCCTCCACTTT.

The CDR3 DNA follows: TGTGCCAGCAGCTTAGCGCTGGGGTTGGAGACCCAGTACTTC. It is translated as CASSLALGLETQYF. This rearrangement joins TRBV7-2 to TRBJ2-5, with D hard to call. The germline V and J ends were trimmed by 0 bases and 5 bases, with 10 bases remaining between them. Looked up from germline, CDR1 is SGHTA and CDR2 is FQGNSA. The CDR3 consists of 14 residues.

This clone was detected a few times. CDR3: CASSLKGATGGYTF. CDR3 DNA: TGTGCCAGCAGCTTGAAGGGAGCGACGGGCGGCTACACCTTC. This rearrangement joins TRBV7-8 to TRBJ1-2; no clear D. CDR1 is SGHVS, CDR2 FQNEAQ, per germline. The CDR3 runs to 14 residues. The germline V and J ends were trimmed by 3 bases and 8 bases, with 16 bases remaining between them.

This clone was picked up one time. The chain links TRBV6-1 to TRBJ1-2; D is unresolved. The V gene's germline CDR1 is MNHNS and CDR2 SASEGT. CDR3 length: 16 residues. V was cut by 4 bases and J by 2 bases, with 17 bases left in between. DNA of the CDR3: TGTGCCAGCAGTGGAGACATCCAAGTCCCGAACTATGGCTACACCTTC. It translates to CASSGDIQVPNYGYTF.

The chain employs TRBV6-1 and TRBJ1-3; no definite D call. The CDR3 has 14 amino acids. Deletions cut 8 bases from V and 0 bases from J, with 11 bases between. Germline V CDR1 and CDR2: MNHNS, SASEGT. The CDR3 is CASVAGSSGNTIYF. DNA for the CDR3: TGTGCCAGCGTTGCGGGGAGCTCTGGAAACACCATATATTTT.

This chain uses TRBV29-1 with TRBJ2-5; D gene unclear. This CDR3 region has 12 residues. Germline CDR1 and CDR2: SQVTM and ANQGSEA. The ends were cut back, 4 bases at V and 1 base at J, with 7 bases in the middle. As DNA, the CDR3 is TGCAGCGTTGTGCACTCCCAAGAGACCCAGTACTTC. Translated, it gives CSVVHSQETQYF. The full variable domain, completed using reference TRBV29-1 and TRBJ2-5, is SAVISQKPSRDICQRGTSLTIQCQVDSQVTMMFWYRQQPGQSLTLIATANQGSEATYESGFVIDKFPISRPNLTFSTLTVSNMSPEDSSIYLCSVVHSQETQYFGPGTRLLVL.

The rearrangement joins TRBV7-9 to TRBJ1-1; D uncertain. V gave up 5 bases and J gave up 4 bases, with 11 bases separating them. Germline-derived CDR1 and CDR2 are SEHNR and FQNEAQ (reference sequence). The CDR3 extends over 13 amino acids. Here the CDR3 reads CASSPYPGTEAFF. CDR3 DNA sequence: TGTGCCAGCAGCCCGTACCCGGGCACTGAAGCTTTCTTT. The full variable domain, its missing parts supplied by reference TRBV7-9 and TRBJ1-1, is DTGVSQNPRHKITKRGQNVTFRCDPISEHNRLYWYRQTLGQGPEFLTYFQNEAQLEKSRLLSDRFSAERPKGSFSTLEIQRTEQGDSAMYLCASSPYPGTEAFFGQGTRLTVV.

This rearrangement joins TRBV6-1 to TRBJ2-7; 11 bases agree with TRBD1. The CDR3 extends over 16 amino acids. J gave up 1 base and V 3 bases, and 5 bases lay outside the gene matches. Germline loops: CDR1 MNHNS, CDR2 SASEGT. For the CDR3, the DNA is TGTGCCAGCAGTGATACCGGGACAGGGGGTTCCTACGAGCAGTACTTC. Its translation is CASSDTGTGGSYEQYF.

This sequence joins TRBV5-1 and TRBJ1-1, with D possibly TRBD1 on 5 matching bases. CDR3 length: 17 amino acids. With 0 bases removed from V and 3 bases from J, the gap between germline ends came to 18 bases. Germline V gene sequence: CDR1 SGHRS, CDR2 YFSETQ. The CDR3 DNA is TGCGCCAGCAGCTTGGGTTGGGACCTCGAGGGGTACACTGAAGCTTTCTTT. Amino acid sequence: CASSLGWDLEGYTEAFF.

The chain employs TRBV6-5 and TRBJ2-3; D possibly corresponds to TRBD2 (6 bases). The CDR3 runs 15 residues. The V and J ends lost 0 bases and 4 bases respectively, with 11 bases between them. Germline V gives CDR1 MNHEY, CDR2 SVGAGI. For the CDR3, the DNA is TGTGCCAGCAGTTACTCACTCGGGAGTGCAGATACGCAGTATTTT. It translates to CASSYSLGSADTQYF.

The chain couples TRBV5-1 to TRBJ2-2, with 7 bases fitting TRBD1. Germline-derived CDR1 and CDR2 are SGHRS and YFSETQ. V lost 4 bases and J lost 7; bases outside the gene matches: 10. The CDR3 has 15 residues. The CDR3 here is CASSPLNRGGGELFF. CDR3 nucleotide sequence: TGCGCCAGCAGCCCGTTAAACAGGGGCGGCGGGGAGCTGTTTTTT.

The genes are TRBV6-1 and TRBJ1-2, with TRBD1 matching over 10 bases. The germline V gene encodes CDR1 MNHNS and CDR2 SASEGT. This CDR3 contains 14 residues. Trimming removed 7 bases from V and 5 bases from J; junction bases left unmatched: 7. In DNA, the CDR3 is TGTGCCAGCATCTCGACAGGGGGCGGGTATGGCTACACCTTC. Translation: CASISTGGGYGYTF.

With respect to this clone: Other DNA sequences in the sample encode the same CDR3. The chain links TRBV19 to TRBJ1-1; D is unresolved. The CDR3 has 14 amino acids. CDR1 and CDR2 from the germline V gene are LNHDA and SQIVND (reference sequence). V dropped 3 bases and J dropped 1 base, with 9 bases sitting between them. The CDR3 DNA reads TGTGCCAGTAGTATTGGGCGGGAGAACACTGAAGCTTTCTTT. It translates to CASSIGRENTEAFF. Full variable domain (missing parts from reference TRBV19 and TRBJ1-1): DGGITQSPKYLFRKEGQNVTLSCEQNLNHDAMYWYRQDPGQGLRLIYYSQIVNDFQKGDIAEGYSVSREKKESFPLTVTSAQKNPTAFYLCASSIGRENTEAFFGQGTRLTVV.

The J gene is TRBJ1-3, the V gene TRBV19, with D hard to call. V gave up 2 bases and J gave up 4 bases, with 18 bases separating them. The CDR3 runs 17 residues. Germline CDR1 LNHDA, CDR2 SQIVND (reference sequence). The DNA for the CDR3 is TGTGCCAGTAGTATATTCGCAGGACTTACCTCGGGAAACACCATATATTTT. It codes for CASSIFAGLTSGNTIYF. Variable domain in full (rest from reference TRBV19 and TRBJ1-3): DGGITQSPKYLFRKEGQNVTLSCEQNLNHDAMYWYRQDPGQGLRLIYYSQIVNDFQKGDIAEGYSVSREKKESFPLTVTSAQKNPTAFYLCASSIFAGLTSGNTIYFGEGSWLTVV.

The genes are TRBV12-5 and TRBJ2-1, with D maybe TRBD1 (6 bases). This CDR3 spans 13 amino acids. The V gene's germline CDR1 is LGHNT and CDR2 FRNRAP. Trimming took 9 bases from V and 0 from J, leaving 9 bases between them. CDR3 nucleotide sequence: TGTGCTAGCACAGGGATCTCCTACAATGAGCAGTTCTTC. Its protein product is CASTGISYNEQFF.

This clone was picked up a small number of times. The gene calls are TRBV6-1 and TRBJ1-6, with 9 positions matching TRBD1. V gave up 4 bases and J gave up 7 bases; unmatched junction bases: 5. The CDR3 consists of 15 residues. Per germline, CDR1 MNHNS and CDR2 SASEGT. Written as DNA, the CDR3 is TGTGCCAGCAGTGTACCCGGGACAGGGAATTCACCCCTCCACTTT. Translated: CASSVPGTGNSPLHF.

The gene calls are TRBV7-8 and TRBJ1-2, with D hard to call. The CDR3 extends over 9 amino acids. The germline CDR1 and CDR2 sequences are SGHVS and FQNEAQ. V lost 9 bases, J lost 8 bases, and 7 bases lay in between. DNA of the CDR3: TGTGCCAGGATTGAGGGCTACACCTTC. Protein sequence: CARIEGYTF.

On this clone: The sample carries other DNA sequences with the same CDR3. The rearrangement links TRBV5-1 to TRBJ2-1; TRBD2 matches 16 bases. This CDR3 has 15 amino acids. V was pared by 3 bases and J by 7 bases, with 1 base of the junction left unmatched. Germline values: CDR1 SGHRS, CDR2 YFSETQ. This CDR3 is CASSSGLAGGNEQFF. In nucleotides, the CDR3 is TGCGCCAGCAGCTCGGGACTAGCGGGAGGGAATGAGCAGTTCTTC.

The rearrangement uses TRBV27 and TRBJ2-5, with TRBD2 as a possible D gene (5 bases). V shed 6 bases and J shed 5 bases, with 22 bases lying between them. The germline CDR1 and CDR2 sequences are MNHEY and SMNVEV (reference sequence). The CDR3 spans 16 residues. The DNA for the CDR3 is TGTGCCAGCAGCATTCGGGGTCAGGCGAGTGGGGAGACCCAGTACTTC. Translated: CASSIRGQASGETQYF.

The chain carries TRBV2 and TRBJ2-5; D not resolved. The CDR3 contains 12 residues. Germline V gives CDR1 SNHLY, CDR2 FYNNEI. V was pared by 8 bases and J by 7 bases, with 14 bases between. DNA for the CDR3: TGTGCCAGCTCTTCGGCCTCGGCGACCCAGTACTTC. Protein sequence: CASSSASATQYF.

This rearrangement joins TRBV4-1 to TRBJ1-6; weak D call: TRBD1 (5 bases). This CDR3 spans 18 amino acids. Germline V gene data show CDR1 as MGHRA and CDR2 as YSYEKL. V lost 5 bases to trimming and J lost 7 bases, with 24 bases between them. DNA for the CDR3: TGCGCCAGCAGCGGCGGGGCCTTATTCCCCAATGGAAATTCACCCCTCCACTTT. Translated: CASSGGALFPNGNSPLHF.

The sample holds a few counts of this clone. The rearrangement joins TRBV28 to TRBJ1-6; D ambiguous. The CDR3 contains 15 residues. V lost 5 bases, J lost 7 bases, and 15 bases lay in between. Germline loops: CDR1 MDHEN, CDR2 SYDVKM. CDR3 region: CASSPKANGNSPLHF. The CDR3 DNA reads as TGTGCCAGCAGTCCTAAGGCCAACGGGAATTCACCCCTCCACTTT.

Note on this clone: The sample carries other DNA sequences with the same CDR3. The V gene is TRBV18, the J gene TRBJ1-1; a weak D match, TRBD1 (5 bases). The CDR3 loop spans 15 amino acids. Between the trimmed V and J ends, which lost 3 bases and 5 bases, there was a span of 16 bases. Germline assignment: CDR1 KGHSH and CDR2 LQKENI. Here the CDR3 DNA reads TGTGCCAGCTCACCGGACCGGGGACCATCGACTGAAGCTTTCTTT. Translated, it gives CASSPDRGPSTEAFF.

Remarks on this clone: In the same sample, other DNA sequences code for this CDR3. This rearrangement joins TRBV18 to TRBJ2-5; no clear D. The CDR3 has 14 amino acids. Between the trimmed V and J ends, which lost 6 bases and 0 bases, there was a span of 11 bases. Germline lookup yields CDR1 KGHSH and CDR2 LQKENI. The CDR3 is CASSPPAYQETQYF. DNA for the CDR3: TGTGCCAGCTCCCCCCCAGCATACCAAGAGACCCAGTACTTC.

As for this clone: Distinct nucleotide sequences in the sample also encode this CDR3. The genes are TRBV6-5 and TRBJ2-7; D is unclear. Germline lookup yields CDR1 MNHEY and CDR2 SVGAGI. Trimming removed 6 bases at V and 3 bases at J, with 9 bases between. This CDR3 is built from 12 residues. The CDR3 loop reads CASSRDHYEQYF. As DNA, the CDR3 is TGTGCCAGCAGCCGTGATCACTACGAGCAGTACTTC.

The chain carries TRBV5-4 and TRBJ2-5; no firm D call. Germline CDR1 SGHNT, CDR2 YYREEE (reference sequence). With 4 bases removed from V and 7 bases from J, the gap between germline ends came to 14 bases. The CDR3 spans 13 residues. This CDR3 is CASSPNEVGTQYF. The CDR3 DNA reads as TGTGCCAGCAGCCCCAACGAGGTCGGGACCCAGTACTTC.

V and J are TRBV18 and TRBJ1-1, with D hard to call. Trimming left V 4 bases short and J 0 bases short, with 18 bases between. Per germline, CDR1 KGHSH and CDR2 LQKENI. The CDR3 contains 17 residues. In DNA, the CDR3 is TGTGCCAGCTCACGCGTCCGGACCACAGTGATGAACACTGAAGCTTTCTTT. This encodes CASSRVRTTVMNTEAFF.

The chain is built from TRBV7-8 and TRBJ1-4; D unresolved. Germline CDR1 and CDR2: SGHVS and FQNEAQ. The CDR3 is 14 residues long. V was trimmed by 6 bases and J by 0 bases, leaving 8 bases between them. CDR3 sequence reads: CASRTDATNEKLFF. CDR3 DNA sequence: TGTGCCAGCAGAACAGATGCAACTAATGAAAAACTGTTTTTT.